Sequencing of this T cell receptor (beta chain) was carried out in a study of blood T cell repertoires in COVID-19. Clones were read by immunoSEQ multiplex PCR, and TCRdb kept only the in-frame ones, dropping some. The sample includes approximately 160,000 clones, roughly 86% of them seen just once. This TCR was recovered from a man aged 55 to 70 with COVID-19, enrolled during active disease. The specimen was peripheral blood.

CDR3 amino acids: CATGQGMNTEAFF. As DNA, the CDR3 is TGCGCCACCGGACAGGGGATGAACACTGAAGCTTTCTTT. V is TRBV5-1 and J is TRBJ1-1, with TRBD1 matching over 9 bases. V lost 9 bases, J lost 0 bases, and 3 bases stayed unmatched. In germline, CDR1 is SGHRS, CDR2 YFSETQ. CDR3 length equals 13 residues.